The subject of this entry is one T cell receptor beta chain. Its antigen specificity is not known. Base qualities are missing; no much larger clone stands one base away. High-throughput TCR beta sequencing profiled peripheral blood CD8+ and CD4+ T cells from healthy donors, Susac syndrome patients and multiple sclerosis patients. Treatment-naive patients with stable or active relapsing-remitting disease fulfilling revised McDonald criteria were used as multiple sclerosis controls. Bulk CD8+ and CD4+ T cells were purified by magnetic negative isolation, whereas CD8+ TEMRA cells were enriched by FACS. Blood was collected in EDTA tubes and processed within 24 hours, with PBMCs isolated through density gradient centrifugation. PBMCs intended for TCR sequencing were cryopreserved in liquid nitrogen and were subsequently thawed in a 37 degrees C water bath. The sorted or isolated CD4+, CD8+ and CD8+ TEMRA cells had a purity of 90% or higher.

The source of the sample is a study of CD8 T cells in Susac syndrome (dated by TCRdb to the late 2010s). Concerning the study at large: Whether CD8+ T cell activation and differentiation in Susac syndrome was antigen driven was tested using repertoire sequencing. Overall results and qualifications from the work: The number of individuals in the TCR sequencing and HLA analysis was acknowledged as relatively small.

RNA was extracted using the RNeasy kit, and roughly 0.5 to 1 ug of the RNA was reverse transcribed with random hexamers. The immunoSEQ multiplex PCR assay, covering 54 Vbeta and 13 Jbeta segments, was used to amplify TCR beta CDR3 regions. PCR amplification bias was corrected by using a synthetic template baseline for primer optimization and computational correction. The published analysis was carried out like this. Reads were annotated to V, D and J genes according to IMGT and were analyzed with immunoSEQ Analyzer, with only productive sequences retained. Clonality was computed as one minus Shannon entropy normalized by log2 of the number of productive unique sequences. For each patient and control, public and private clones were evaluated within the 100 most prevalent clones. Susac-specific clones were defined as absent from healthy and MS cohorts, 800 to 1,200 published viral clones and other ImmuneACCESS disease sequences. The raw public reads went through TCRdb reprocessing: fastp at Q25, MiXCR clone calling, in-frame beta chains kept. Rows with a matching CDR3 protein are joined into one entry that keeps the most common DNA and genes. The V and J calls were determined by TCRdb, not by the authors. The sample profile shows around 300,000 distinct CDR3 sequences; roughly 94% of them were found once. The ten biggest clones cover 0.06% to 0.075% of the sample.

Between the V and J ends, shortened by 0 bases and 4 bases respectively, the junction contains 14 bases. CDR3 length: 16 amino acids, cysteine to phenylalanine. The CDR3 DNA has 48 bases and is translated from base 1. As encoded in the germline V gene, CDR1 is SGHRS while CDR2 is YFSETQ. The sequenced sample was CD4+ T cells from PBMCs. This TCR was sampled from a human donor with multiple sclerosis. The chain was built from TRBV5-1 and TRBJ2-1; a tentative D match to TRBD2 spans 6 bases. The CDR3 is CASSLAGSGVYNEQFF. The DNA is as follows: TGCGCCAGCAGCTTGGCGGGCTCGGGGGTTTACAATGAGCAGTTCTTC.